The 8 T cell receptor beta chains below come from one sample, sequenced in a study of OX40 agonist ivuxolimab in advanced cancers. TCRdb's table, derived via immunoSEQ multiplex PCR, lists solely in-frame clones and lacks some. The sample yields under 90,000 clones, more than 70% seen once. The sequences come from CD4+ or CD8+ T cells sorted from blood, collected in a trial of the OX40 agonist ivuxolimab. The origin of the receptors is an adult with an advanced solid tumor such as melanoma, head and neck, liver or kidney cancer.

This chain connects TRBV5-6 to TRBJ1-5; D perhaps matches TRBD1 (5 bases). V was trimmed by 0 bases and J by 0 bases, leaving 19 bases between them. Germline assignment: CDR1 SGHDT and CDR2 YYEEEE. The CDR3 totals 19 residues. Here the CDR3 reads CASSLAGFRGEGSNQPQHF. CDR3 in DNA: TGTGCCAGCAGCTTGGCCGGTTTTCGGGGGGAGGGTAGCAATCAGCCCCAGCATTTT.

The CDR3 loop reads CASSHRTDIRYF. The CDR3 DNA reads as TGTGCCAGCAGCCATAGGACAGATATAAGGTATTTT. This sequence joins TRBV14 and TRBJ2-3; possible D gene TRBD1, 6 bases. The CDR3 is 12 residues long. Germline CDR1 reads SGHDN; CDR2 reads FVKESK. The V end lost 3 bases, the J end lost 14 bases, and 15 bases lay between the germline ends. Complete variable domain (other parts from reference TRBV14 and TRBJ2-3): EAGVTQFPSHSVIEKGQTVTLRCDPISGHDNLYWYRRVMGKEIKFLLHFVKESKQDESGMPNNRFLAERTGGTYSTLKVQPAELEDSGVYFCASSHRTDIRYFGPGTRLTVL.

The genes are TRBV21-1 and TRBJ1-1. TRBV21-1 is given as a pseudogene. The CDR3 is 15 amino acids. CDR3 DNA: TGTGCCAGCAGCTGCCTGAGGGCCCTGAACACTGAAGCTTTCTTT. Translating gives CASSCLRALNTEAFF.

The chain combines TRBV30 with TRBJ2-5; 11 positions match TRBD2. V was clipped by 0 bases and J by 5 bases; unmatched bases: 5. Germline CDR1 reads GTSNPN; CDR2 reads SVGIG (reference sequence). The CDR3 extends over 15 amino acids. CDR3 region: CAWSVLAGVRETQYF. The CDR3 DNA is TGTGCCTGGAGTGTACTAGCGGGAGTACGGGAGACCCAGTACTTC.

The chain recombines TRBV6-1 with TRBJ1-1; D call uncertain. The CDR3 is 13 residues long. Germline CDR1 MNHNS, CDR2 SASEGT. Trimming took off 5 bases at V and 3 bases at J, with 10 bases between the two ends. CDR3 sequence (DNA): TGTGCCAGCAGTCGGACGGCCGACACTGAAGCTTTCTTT. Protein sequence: CASSRTADTEAFF.

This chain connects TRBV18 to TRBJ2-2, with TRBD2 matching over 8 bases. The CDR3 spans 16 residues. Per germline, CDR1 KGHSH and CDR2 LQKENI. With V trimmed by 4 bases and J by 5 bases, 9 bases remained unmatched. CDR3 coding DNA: TGTGCCAGCTCACTCATCGGTAGCGGGGAGACCGGGGAGCTGTTTTTT. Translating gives CASSLIGSGETGELFF.

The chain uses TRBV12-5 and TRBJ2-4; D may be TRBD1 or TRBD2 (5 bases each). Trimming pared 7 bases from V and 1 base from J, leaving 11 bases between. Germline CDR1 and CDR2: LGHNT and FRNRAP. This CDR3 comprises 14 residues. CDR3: CASASEGAKNIQYF. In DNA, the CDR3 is TGTGCTAGTGCCTCCGAGGGGGCCAAAAACATTCAGTACTTC.

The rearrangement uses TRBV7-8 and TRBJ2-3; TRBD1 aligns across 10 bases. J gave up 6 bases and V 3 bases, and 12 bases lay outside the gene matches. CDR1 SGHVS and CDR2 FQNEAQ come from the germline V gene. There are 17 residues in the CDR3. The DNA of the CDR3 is TGTGCCAGCAGCTTCGGCTGGACAGGGGGTTTTAAGGATACGCAGTATTTT. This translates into CASSFGWTGGFKDTQYF.